This entry lists 22 T cell receptor beta chains sequenced from one sample in a study of read filtering for tumor transcriptome and immune sequencing. This library used around 400 ng RNA and molecular barcoded adaptors spanning alpha/delta and beta/gamma chains. TCRdb reprocessed the reads via MiXCR and lists one record per CDR3 protein. The sample carries some 80,000 distinct CDR3 sequences, 12% recorded once. Material for sequencing was a population of CD138-negative cells sorted from bone marrow. Receptor source: a donor at least 40 years old with multiple myeloma.

This clonotype was seen many times. The rearrangement joins TRBV7-3 to TRBJ2-2; D may be TRBD1 (6 bases). CDR3 size: 14 residues. CDR1 SGHTA and CDR2 FQGTGA come from the germline V gene. Trimming cost V 3 bases and J 5 bases, with 10 bases left between them. The CDR3 protein is CASSFQQGTGELFF. For the CDR3, the DNA is TGTGCCAGCAGCTTCCAACAGGGAACCGGGGAGCTGTTTTTT.

This clonotype was seen a handful of times. A much larger clonotype is one base distant, so this may be a read error. The chain recombines TRBV5-1 with TRBJ2-1, with D perhaps TRBD2 (6 bases). Trimming pared 7 bases from V and 6 bases from J, leaving 14 bases between. CDR3 length: 13 residues. Per the germline V gene, CDR1 is SGHRS and CDR2 is YFSETQ. The chain's CDR3 is CASGRGTLNEQFF. In DNA, the CDR3 is TGCGCCAGCGGTCGAGGGACTCTCAATGAGCAGTTCTTC.

This clonotype came up many times. This sequence joins TRBV5-1 and TRBJ1-1; D remains ambiguous. V was pared by 0 bases and J by 1 base, with 16 bases between. Germline values: CDR1 SGHRS, CDR2 YFSETQ. The CDR3 extends over 17 amino acids. CDR3 loop: CASSLAPATTGNTEAFF. The CDR3 DNA reads TGCGCCAGCAGCTTGGCCCCTGCGACGACTGGGAACACTGAAGCTTTCTTT.

This clonotype was detected many times. The chain links TRBV7-9 to TRBJ2-1, with D tentatively TRBD1 (7 bases). With 1 base removed from V and 1 base from J, the gap between germline ends came to 11 bases. The length of the CDR3 is 16 residues. CDR1 and CDR2 (germline): SEHNR, FQNEAQ (reference sequence). This CDR3 reads CASSLVQGRSYNEQFF. CDR3 in DNA: TGTGCCAGCAGCTTAGTACAGGGGAGGTCCTACAATGAGCAGTTCTTC. Full variable domain (remainder filled in from reference TRBV7-9 and TRBJ2-1): DTGVSQNPRHKITKRGQNVTFRCDPISEHNRLYWYRQTLGQGPEFLTYFQNEAQLEKSRLLSDRFSAERPKGSFSTLEIQRTEQGDSAMYLCASSLVQGRSYNEQFFGPGTRLTVL.

Here the CDR3 DNA reads TGCGCCAGCAGTCTGGGACTAGCGGGAGGTCCGTCCGATGAGCAGTTCTTC. Its translation is CASSLGLAGGPSDEQFF. V usage is TRBV5-1 and J usage is TRBJ2-1, with 15 bases fitting TRBD2. V trimming: 5 bases; J trimming: 8 bases; junction bases outside the gene matches: 11. The CDR3 is made up of 17 amino acids. Germline CDR1 SGHRS, CDR2 YFSETQ.

The sample holds many counts of this clonotype. The chain couples TRBV10-3 to TRBJ1-1; 8 nucleotides line up with TRBD1. Trimming removed 7 bases from V and 1 base from J; junction bases left unmatched: 5. Per germline, CDR1 ENHRY and CDR2 SYGVKD. The CDR3 runs 14 residues. The CDR3 sequence: CAIKIDRGNTEAFF. In DNA form, the CDR3 reads TGTGCCATCAAGATCGACAGGGGGAACACTGAAGCTTTCTTT.

This clonotype was found a few times. Just one base apart from a much larger clone, this may be a read error. The chain joins TRBV6-5 to TRBJ2-3, with 13 bases that match TRBD2. Germline CDR1 and CDR2: MNHEY and SVGAGI. J was trimmed by 5 bases and V by 8 bases; bases with no gene match: 7. The CDR3 runs 15 residues. Here the CDR3 reads CASEGLAGLGDTQYF. CDR3 coding DNA: TGTGCCAGCGAGGGACTAGCGGGATTAGGAGATACGCAGTATTTT.

This clonotype was detected many times. J is TRBJ2-1 and V is TRBV7-2, with 9 bases identical to TRBD2. Trimming removed 3 bases from V and 7 bases from J; junction bases left unmatched: 7. CDR1 and CDR2 (germline): SGHTA, FQGNSA. The CDR3 is made up of 15 amino acids. Written as DNA, the CDR3 is TGTGCCAGCAGCTTCAAACCTAGCGGGAATAATGAGCAGTTCTTC. As protein: CASSFKPSGNNEQFF.

This clonotype was observed at least ten times. V is TRBV4-1 and J is TRBJ2-1; D is unclear. Germline CDR1 reads MGHRA; CDR2 reads YSYEKL. CDR3 length: 13 amino acids. Trimming shortened V by 1 base and J by 7 bases, and 8 bases separated the two germline ends. DNA for the CDR3: TGCGCCAGCAGCCAAGTATGGGAAAATGAGCAGTTCTTC. It encodes CASSQVWENEQFF.

This clonotype appeared many times. This rearrangement joins TRBV11-3 to TRBJ2-3, with D maybe TRBD1 (6 bases). The germline CDR1 and CDR2 sequences are SGHNT and YENEEA. The CDR3 contains 20 residues. Trimming took off 1 base at V and 0 bases at J, with 23 bases between the two ends. The CDR3 is CASSLGGGRTILASTDTQYF. Here the CDR3 DNA reads TGTGCCAGCAGCTTAGGTGGGGGCCGAACCATCCTCGCTAGCACAGATACGCAGTATTTT.

Remarks on this clonotype: This clone may be a read error of a much larger clone one base away. The genes are TRBV29-1 and TRBJ1-1; the D is unclear. Germline assignment: CDR1 SQVTM and CDR2 ANQGSEA. The length of the CDR3 is 13 residues. CDR3 coding DNA: TGCGGCACTACCGGACCCGAGGGCACTGAAGCTTTCTTT. Translation gives CGTTGPEGTEAFF.

This clonotype occurred a few times. The chain is built from TRBV21-1 and TRBJ2-7. TRBV21-1 is an annotated pseudogene. The CDR3 spans 14 residues. The CDR3 DNA reads TGTGCCAGCAGCAAAATCAATAAGGACTACGAGCAGTACTTC. Translating gives CASSKINKDYEQYF.

The chain links TRBV12-3 or TRBV12-4 to TRBJ2-1; 8 nucleotides align to TRBD2. The CDR3 length is 14 residues. J lost 8 bases, V lost 3 bases, and 6 bases had no gene match. This CDR3 reads CASSFAGGGDEQFF. CDR3 coding DNA: TGTGCCAGCAGTTTCGCGGGAGGAGGGGATGAGCAGTTCTTC.

This clonotype was picked up one time. The chain links TRBV28 to TRBJ1-2, with a tentative D call TRBD1 (6 bases). The CDR3 is 14 amino acids. V was cut by 5 bases and J by 0 bases, with 10 bases left in between. Germline V CDR1 and CDR2: MDHEN, SYDVKM. The CDR3 spells CASSGGRSNYGYTF. The CDR3 DNA is TGTGCCAGCAGTGGGGGCAGATCTAACTATGGCTACACCTTC.

This clonotype was detected many times. The genes are TRBV7-9 and TRBJ2-7, with D uncertain. Germline V gives CDR1 SEHNR, CDR2 FQNEAQ (reference sequence). V was shortened by 4 bases and J by 9 bases, with 13 bases between the two germline ends. This CDR3 comprises 12 residues. The CDR3 nucleotides are TGTGCCAGCAGCTCAGAGATACGAGGGCAGTACTTC. Amino acids: CASSSEIRGQYF.

This clonotype was counted ten times or more. The chain carries TRBV10-2 and TRBJ1-4; the D gene is possibly TRBD1 (6 bases). CDR1 is WSHSY, CDR2 SAAADI, per germline. The CDR3 spans 16 residues. V shed 4 bases and J shed 0 bases, with 12 bases lying between them. DNA of the CDR3: TGCGCCAGCAGTGGGGGTGGACAGCCAACTAATGAAAAACTGTTTTTT. This translates into CASSGGGQPTNEKLFF.

This clonotype was recorded many times. Here the CDR3 DNA reads TGCGCCAGCAGCCGGGGGACGAGCGGAAACACCATATATTTT. Its protein is CASSRGTSGNTIYF. The chain uses TRBV5-1 and TRBJ1-3; TRBD1 is a possible D gene (5 bases). Per the germline V gene, CDR1 is SGHRS and CDR2 is YFSETQ. With 4 bases removed from V and 4 bases from J, the gap between germline ends came to 12 bases. The CDR3 loop spans 14 amino acids.

This clonotype was counted only a few times. V usage is TRBV5-4 and J usage is TRBJ2-5; no clear D. V was shortened by 4 bases and J by 4 bases, with 8 bases between the two germline ends. CDR1 is SGHNT and CDR2 is YYREEE in the germline V gene (reference sequence). The CDR3 covers 12 residues. The CDR3, as DNA: TGTGCCAGCAGCCTCCTTTTAGAGACCCAGTACTTC. The encoded protein is CASSLLLETQYF.

The sample holds many counts of this clonotype. The chain combines TRBV29-1 with TRBJ2-3, with TRBD1 matching 7 bases. This CDR3 spans 14 amino acids. The junction had 7 bases not matched to a gene; V was cut back by 5 bases and J by 2 bases. Germline loops: CDR1 SQVTM, CDR2 ANQGSEA. The CDR3 is CSVYPGQNTDTQYF. The DNA of the CDR3 is TGCAGCGTTTACCCGGGACAGAACACAGATACGCAGTATTTT.

A few counts support this clonotype. A much larger clonotype is one base distant, so this may be a read error. This chain uses TRBV24-1 with TRBJ2-3; D is uncertain. CDR1 is KGHDR and CDR2 is SFDVKD in the germline V gene. Trimming cost V 3 bases and J 2 bases, with 8 bases left between them. This CDR3 comprises 14 residues. The chain's CDR3 is CATSDQQFTDTQYF. The CDR3 DNA is TGTGCCACCAGTGATCAACAGTTCACAGATACGCAGTATTTT.

This clonotype showed up just a few times. J is TRBJ1-1 and V is TRBV5-1; D possibly corresponds to TRBD1 (5 bases). Germline CDR1 is SGHRS and CDR2 is YFSETQ. The CDR3 length is 12 residues. Trimming left V 5 bases short and J 1 base short, with 6 bases between. CDR3 in amino acids: CASSTGNTEAFF. CDR3 coding DNA: TGCGCCAGCAGTACAGGGAACACTGAAGCTTTCTTT. Full variable domain (remainder filled in from reference TRBV5-1 and TRBJ1-1): KAGVTQTPRYLIKTRGQQVTLSCSPISGHRSVSWYQQTPGQGLQFLFEYFSETQRNKGNFPGRFSGRQFSNSRSEMNVSTLELGDSALYLCASSTGNTEAFFGQGTRLTVV.

This clonotype was observed at least ten times. V and J are TRBV5-1 and TRBJ2-1; D possibly corresponds to TRBD1 (6 bases). V was pared by 0 bases and J by 4 bases, with 20 bases between. The CDR3 extends over 18 amino acids. CDR1 is SGHRS and CDR2 is YFSETQ in the germline V gene. CDR3 sequence: CASSLVSGDIHPYNEQFF. The DNA of the CDR3 is TGCGCCAGCAGCTTGGTATCAGGGGACATACACCCATACAATGAGCAGTTCTTC.